The present entry profiles one T cell receptor beta chain with its context. Its specificity is unknown. The sample belongs to a study of shared clonotypes between healthy human individuals. Study-wide results and caveats: Though the depth was large, rarefaction showed that sorted-subset sequencing was incomplete. Among non-shared clonotypes, generation probabilities were lower than among those shared by all four donors.

In the original processing: For the immunoSEQ data, sequences were junction-only without quality scores, so filtering differed. The method was immunoSEQ multiplex PCR; TCRdb's version includes in-frame clones alone and lacks a portion of them. The V and J calls and the clone size are those of that table, but D and trimming were determined from the DNA. The data show about 1 million clones, around 75% seen once. CDR3 length: 11 amino acids. V was pared by 6 bases and J by 12 bases, with 13 bases between. Per the germline V gene, CDR1 is MDHEN and CDR2 is SYDVKM. The clonotype was recovered from a man between 18 and 29 years old in good health. The material sequenced was memory CD4+ T cells sorted from blood. The subset: CD45RA-negative fraction. V is TRBV28 and J is TRBJ2-3, with D tentatively TRBD2 (6 bases). In DNA, the CDR3 is TGTGCCAGCAGCCAACGACTAGAACAGTATTTT. Translating it yields CASSQRLEQYF.